This TCR beta chain originates from a study of tumor-infiltrating lymphocytes in primary liver carcinoma. Unsorted bulk tissue, about 18-31 mg of it, served as the source for co-extraction of RNA and DNA. Production of TCR beta cDNA used roughly 0.55 ug total RNA together with a constant-region primer. Modified slightly, ARM-PCR produced TCR beta libraries over three nested multiplex PCR rounds. A C-beta reverse primer was combined with TRBV1-TRBV30 forward primers in the first two PCR rounds, and each round had 10 cycles. MiXCR, run by TCRdb on the multiplex PCR reads, gives a single entry per CDR3 protein. The sample contains 75,000 or so distinct CDR3 sequences, more than 60% of which appear only once. The CDR3 contains 13 residues. Germline V gene sequence: CDR1 SEHNR, CDR2 FQNEAQ (reference sequence). Note on this clonotype: The germline gene is not matched at one end of the junction; a read error may be the cause.

Sequenced: liver tumor tissue from sampling region 4. Subset defined: tumor region T4, right-lateral pole. The TCR comes from a man aged 35 to 55 with primary liver carcinoma and hepatitis B virus infection. The V call is TRBV7-9, the J call TRBJ2-6; D remains ambiguous. CDR3 in DNA: TGTACCAGCAGCTCGACTGGGGCCAACGTCCTGACTTTC. Translated, it gives CTSSSTGANVLTF.